This T cell receptor beta chain is from a study of T cell responses to AZD1222 COVID-19 vaccine. Repertoires were generated with immunoSEQ multiplex PCR, while TCRdb's copy carries only in-frame clones and drops some. The repertoire holds about 130,000 clones, over 85% seen once, with approximately 3.1% in the top ten. The CDR3 spans 14 residues. Germline V gene sequence: CDR1 SGHRS, CDR2 YFSETQ. V was trimmed by 4 bases and J by 0 bases, leaving 10 bases between them. Study results and caveats: Per reports, nearly half of all spike-specific TCRs target regions that are unmutated in variants. Repertoire collection took place solely once the T cell response had peaked. Donors were mostly white British, more females; clonal diversity possibly underestimated.

With respect to this clone: As yet, its antigen is unknown. Other DNA variants within this sample encode the same CDR3.

This clonotype was obtained from an adult in good health. V usage is TRBV5-1 and J usage is TRBJ1-1; D not resolved. The sequencing here drew on peripheral blood, taken on day 0 of AZD1222 vaccination. As DNA, the CDR3 is TGCGCCAGCAGCCCCGACACTCTGAACACTGAAGCTTTCTTT. Translating gives CASSPDTLNTEAFF. The variable domain in full, completed from reference TRBV5-1 and TRBJ1-1, reads KAGVTQTPRYLIKTRGQQVTLSCSPISGHRSVSWYQQTPGQGLQFLFEYFSETQRNKGNFPGRFSGRQFSNSRSEMNVSTLELGDSALYLCASSPDTLNTEAFFGQGTRLTVV.